The 13 T cell receptor beta chains below come from one sample, sequenced in a study of T cell responses to AZD1222 COVID-19 vaccine (dated by TCRdb to the early 2020s). The time point tag for this specimen amounts to: baseline before first vaccination. The protocol used for the library was the immunoSEQ multiplex PCR assay. Not all clones reach the TCRdb copy of this immuneACCESS table, which keeps in-frame sequences only. Checked studies attribute under half of the gap to unresolved V genes and leave the rest unexplained. The sample table holds some 140,000 clones, of which about 93% were seen once. The top ten clones comprise about 5% of the sample. Sequenced here: peripheral blood, sampled on day 0 of AZD1222 vaccination. Source of these receptors: an adult in good health.

This clone has just a few counts. The V call is TRBV6-5, the J call TRBJ2-6, with a tentative D call TRBD1 (6 bases). Germline values: CDR1 MNHEY, CDR2 SVGAGI. The CDR3 consists of 14 residues. Trimming removed 6 bases from V and 4 bases from J, with 10 bases in between. The CDR3 loop is CASRTGFGANVLTF. CDR3 in DNA: TGTGCCAGCAGAACAGGGTTCGGGGCCAACGTCCTGACTTTC.

The rearrangement joins TRBV3-1 (or the pseudogene TRBV3-2) to TRBJ2-4, with D perhaps matching TRBD1 or TRBD2 (5 bases each). The CDR3 spans 15 residues. The V gene lost 0 bases and the J gene lost 10 bases, with 16 bases spanning the gap. CDR1 is LGHDT, CDR2 YNNKEL, per germline (reference sequence). The CDR3 coding sequence is TGTGCCAGCAGCCAAGACCTCGACAGCCCGGGGATTCAGTACTTC. Encoded protein: CASSQDLDSPGIQYF.

In its sample, this clone was seen a few times. The rearrangement uses TRBV4-1 and TRBJ1-3; weak D call: TRBD1 (6 bases). The CDR3 runs to 16 residues. V lost 3 bases, J lost 0 bases, and 12 bases lay in between. The germline gives CDR1 MGHRA, CDR2 YSYEKL. The DNA of the CDR3 is TGCGCCAGCAGCCAGGCTATGACAGGCTCTGGAAACACCATATATTTT. It yields the protein CASSQAMTGSGNTIYF.

V and J are TRBV11-2 and TRBJ2-3; 7 nucleotides align to TRBD1. Trimming cost V 2 bases and J 3 bases; bases outside gene matches: 5. The germline V gene has CDR1 SGHAT and CDR2 FQNNGV. The CDR3 is 15 residues long. As DNA, the CDR3 is TGTGCCAGCAGCTTATCTGGCAGGGGGACAGATACGCAGTATTTT. Translated: CASSLSGRGTDTQYF.

The V and J genes are TRBV27 and TRBJ1-4; D is ambiguous. Trimming left V 10 bases short and J 8 bases short, with 17 bases between. The germline V gene has CDR1 MNHEY and CDR2 SMNVEV (reference sequence). This CDR3 comprises 13 residues. CDR3 bases: TGTGCCATCGAAGGGCCCGCTTGGGAAAAACTGTTTTTT. Protein product: CAIEGPAWEKLFF.

The CDR3 region is CASSATGEQYF. The CDR3 nucleotides read TGTGCCAGCAGTGCGACAGGGGAGCAGTACTTC. The chain recombines TRBV2 with TRBJ2-7, with 7 positions matching TRBD1. CDR3 length: 11 residues. The trim removed 4 bases at V and 7 bases at J, leaving 1 base unmatched. The germline V gene has CDR1 SNHLY and CDR2 FYNNEI.

J is TRBJ1-3 and V is TRBV12-5; D is possibly TRBD1 (6 bases). The CDR3 consists of 15 residues. Germline CDR1 and CDR2: LGHNT and FRNRAP. Trimming shortened V by 6 bases and J by 0 bases, and 12 bases separated the two germline ends. This CDR3 is CASGTTGHSGNTIYF. CDR3 nucleotide sequence: TGTGCTAGTGGGACGACAGGCCACTCTGGAAACACCATATATTTT.

The J gene is TRBJ1-5, the V gene TRBV30; D is undetermined. With 2 bases removed from V and 6 bases from J, the gap between germline ends came to 14 bases. Germline assignment: CDR1 GTSNPN and CDR2 SVGIG (reference sequence). The CDR3 has 14 amino acids. CDR3 residues: CAWSLSGGSQPQHF. In DNA, the CDR3 is TGTGCCTGGAGTCTATCGGGTGGGAGTCAGCCCCAGCATTTT. The variable domain in full, with the rest retrieved from reference TRBV30 and TRBJ1-5, is SQTIHQWPATLVQPVGSPLSLECTVEGTSNPNLYWYRQAAGRGLQLLFYSVGIGQISSEVPQNLSASRPQDRQFILSSKKLLLSDSGFYLCAWSLSGGSQPQHFGDGTRLSIL.

This chain links TRBV12-3 or TRBV12-4 with TRBJ2-5; D remains ambiguous. The V gene lost 4 bases and the J gene lost 5 bases, with 5 bases spanning the gap. The CDR3 spans 11 residues. As DNA, the CDR3 is TGTGCCAGCAGTTCCCTTGAGACCCAGTACTTC. It codes for CASSSLETQYF.

This chain links TRBV29-1 with TRBJ1-2; 7 bases are shared with TRBD1. Germline-derived CDR1 and CDR2 are SQVTM and ANQGSEA. The CDR3 is made up of 12 amino acids. V was pared by 7 bases and J by 4 bases, with 6 bases of the junction left unmatched. The CDR3 sequence: CSAAGQFYGYTF. The CDR3 nucleotides are TGCAGCGCCGCGGGACAGTTCTATGGCTACACCTTC.

The rearrangement links TRBV10-3 to TRBJ1-6; D ambiguous. V shed 4 bases and J shed 10 bases, with 11 bases lying between them. Germline CDR1 is ENHRY and CDR2 is SYGVKD. The length of the CDR3 is 13 residues. The CDR3 reads CAISGQLESPLHF. DNA for the CDR3: TGTGCCATCAGTGGGCAGTTAGAATCACCCCTCCACTTT.

The rearrangement links TRBV4-1 to TRBJ2-3, with TRBD2 matching 14 bases. This CDR3 has 17 residues. Germline-derived CDR1 and CDR2 are MGHRA and YSYEKL. The V gene end was trimmed by 0 bases and the J gene end by 4 bases; junction bases not matched to a gene: 3. CDR3 sequence: CASSQEGLAGGADTQYF. The CDR3 DNA is TGCGCCAGCAGCCAAGAAGGACTAGCGGGGGGCGCAGATACGCAGTATTTT.

The V and J genes are TRBV24-1 and TRBJ2-1; D is possibly TRBD2 (7 bases). CDR3 length: 17 residues. V lost 0 bases and J lost 8, with 19 bases in between. The germline V gene has CDR1 KGHDR and CDR2 SFDVKD. CDR3 amino acids: CATSDLQGSGSGDEQFF. The CDR3 DNA reads as TGTGCCACCAGTGATTTGCAGGGGTCCGGGAGCGGGGATGAGCAGTTCTTC.